This T cell receptor (beta chain) was profiled in a study of blood T cell repertoires in COVID-19. The wider study: The analysed material was cDNA or gDNA that came from T cells, B-cell-depleted T cells, or PBMCs.

From germline, CDR1 is SGHVS and CDR2 FQNEAQ. The length of the CDR3 is 14 residues. V gave up 6 bases and J gave up 1 base, with 9 bases separating them. Ages ranged from roughly 18 to 100 years, with residence in about 23 US areas. Participant-given clinical history determined each cohort assignment. Two negative PCRs, clearance, or symptom resolution were required of recovered Cohort 3 donors. Only in-frame clones appear in the TCRdb table, and some are missing; sequencing was by immunoSEQ multiplex PCR. This sample has about 160,000 clones, with more than 65% found just once. The specimen sequenced was PBMCs or T cells enriched from blood (not recorded which). The receptor comes from a man aged 60-69 years who had recovered from COVID-19. The chain combines TRBV7-8 with TRBJ2-2; TRBD2 is a possible D gene (6 bases). The CDR3 here is CASRFGGNTGELFF. CDR3 nucleotides: TGTGCCAGCAGATTCGGGGGGAACACCGGGGAGCTGTTTTTT.